This T cell receptor beta chain was profiled in a study of T cells after yellow fever vaccination. Trimming took off 0 bases at V and 7 bases at J, with 10 bases between the two ends. Germline CDR1 LGHNA, CDR2 YSLEER. The CDR3 extends over 15 amino acids. Each CDR3 protein gets one entry after TCRdb re-called the 5' RACE reads with MiXCR. Of some 150,000 distinct CDR3 sequences in the sample, 9.5% to 11% were seen once. This rearrangement joins TRBV4-3 to TRBJ1-6, with D unresolved. Here the sequenced sample was CD8+ T cells sorted from PBMCs, taken 15 days after the yellow fever booster vaccination. The TCR sequence derives from a man between 18 and 29 years old who received the YFV17D yellow fever vaccine. The CDR3 here is CASSQELSKNSPLHF. CDR3 nucleotides: TGCGCCAGCAGCCAAGAACTTTCGAAGAATTCACCCCTCCACTTT.